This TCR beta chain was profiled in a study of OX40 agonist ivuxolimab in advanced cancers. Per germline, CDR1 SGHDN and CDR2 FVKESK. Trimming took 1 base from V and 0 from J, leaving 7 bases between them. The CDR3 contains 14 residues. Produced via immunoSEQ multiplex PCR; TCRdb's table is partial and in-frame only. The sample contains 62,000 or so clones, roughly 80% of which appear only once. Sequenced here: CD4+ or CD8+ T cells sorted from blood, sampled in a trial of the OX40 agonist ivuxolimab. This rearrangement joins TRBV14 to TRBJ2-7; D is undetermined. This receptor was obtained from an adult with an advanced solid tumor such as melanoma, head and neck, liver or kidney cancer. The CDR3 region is CASSQAADSYEQYF. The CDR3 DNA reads TGTGCCAGCAGCCAAGCGGCAGACTCCTACGAGCAGTACTTC.